The 24 T cell receptor beta chains below all came from one sample that was sequenced in a study of tumor-infiltrating lymphocytes in glioblastoma multiforme. Three nested ARM-PCR rounds with V-beta and C-beta primers built TCRB libraries. One entry per CDR3 protein, called by TCRdb with MiXCR from the multiplex PCR reads. The data hold approximately 16,000 distinct CDR3 sequences, with over 65% observed a single time. Sequencing was done on a sample of brain tumor tissue. The receptor set was obtained from a male donor with glioblastoma.

The chain has TRBV6-2 or TRBV6-3 and TRBJ2-1; D is undetermined. The V gene lost 4 bases and the J gene lost 8 bases, with 6 bases spanning the gap. This CDR3 comprises 11 residues. The germline CDR1 and CDR2 sequences are MNHEY and SVGEGT. The CDR3 coding sequence is TGTGCCAGCAGTTTTTTCTATGAGCAGTTCTTC. Protein sequence: CASSFFYEQFF.

The V gene is TRBV20-1, the J gene TRBJ2-3; D gene ambiguous. Trimming left V 6 bases short and J 3 bases short, with 19 bases between. The CDR3 is 15 amino acids. Germline V CDR1 and CDR2: DFQATT, SNEGSKA (reference sequence). The DNA for the CDR3 is TGCAGTGCAGAATTTGCGGTAGTGGGGACAGATACGCAGTATTTT. Protein product: CSAEFAVVGTDTQYF.

The rearrangement links TRBV4-2 to TRBJ2-7; a weak D match, TRBD1 (5 bases). Looked up from germline, CDR1 is LGHNA and CDR2 is YNFKEQ. V lost 1 base and J lost 9, with 28 bases in between. The CDR3 totals 18 residues. CDR3 loop: CASSQGSDRAVGNNMQYF. CDR3 DNA: TGTGCCAGCAGCCAAGGTTCTGACAGAGCTGTGGGCAATAACATGCAGTACTTC.

Remarks on this clonotype: Its ends do not fully match the called genes, so a read error is possible. DNA for the CDR3: TGCAGCGCTAAGCGGGGACTGGCCCAAGAGACACAGTACTTC. Translation: CSAKRGLAQETQYF. The rearrangement joins TRBV20-1 to TRBJ2-5; the match to TRBD2 covers 7 bases. The CDR3 covers 14 residues. Germline CDR1 is DFQATT and CDR2 is SNEGSKA (reference sequence).

For this clonotype: This CDR3 is missing its conserved last phenylalanine or tryptophan, likely due to a read error. This chain connects TRBV11-3 to TRBJ2-1; maybe TRBD2 (7 bases). V dropped 4 bases and J dropped 11 bases, with 15 bases sitting between them. Germline-derived CDR1 and CDR2 are SGHNT and YENEEA. The CDR3 consists of 13 residues. The CDR3 loop is CASSSRGEGKQFS. CDR3 nucleotides: TGTGCCAGCAGCTCGAGGGGGGAGGGTAAGCAGTTCTCT.

As for this clonotype: Germline and junction disagree at one end, which may indicate a read error. V is TRBV29-1 and J is TRBJ2-5, with 7 bases that match TRBD2. The CDR3 sequence is 17 residues long. The germline V gene has CDR1 SQVTM and CDR2 ANQGSEA. CDR3 nucleotide sequence: TGCAGCGTGAGGACTAGAGGGAGACCCAGAGGGCAAGAGACCCAGTACTTT. It codes for CSVRTRGRPRGQETQYF.

The rearrangement joins TRBV12-3 or TRBV12-4 to TRBJ2-5; 13 positions agree with TRBD2. This CDR3 spans 15 amino acids. V trimming: 3 bases; J trimming: 4 bases; junction bases outside the gene matches: 2. CDR3 sequence reads: CASSFRTSGRETQYF. The CDR3 DNA follows: TGTGCCAGCAGTTTCAGGACTAGCGGGAGAGAGACCCAGTACTTC.

CDR3 DNA: TGTGCCAGCGTTGAAATAATAGGGACCCAGTACTTC. As protein: CASVEIIGTQYF. The rearrangement links TRBV25-1 to TRBJ2-5; unclear D gene. The CDR3 covers 12 residues. Germline CDR1 is MGHDK and CDR2 is SYGVNS. V was clipped by 8 bases and J by 7 bases, with 14 bases between them.

By share of the sample, this clonotype is medium-sized. The chain uses TRBV4-1 and TRBJ1-4; D not resolved. Trimming shortened V by 0 bases and J by 0 bases, and 11 bases separated the two germline ends. The CDR3 sequence is 17 residues long. The germline V gene has CDR1 MGHRA and CDR2 YSYEKL. Here the CDR3 reads CASSQDASLATNEKLFF. The CDR3 nucleotides read TGCGCCAGCAGCCAAGATGCTTCCCTTGCAACTAATGAAAAACTGTTTTTT.

A word on this clonotype: The junction differs from germline at one of its ends, possibly a read error. V usage is TRBV5-1 and J usage is TRBJ1-3; D possibly corresponds to TRBD1 (5 bases). The germline V gene encodes CDR1 SGHRS and CDR2 YFSETQ. The CDR3 covers 16 residues. Written as DNA, the CDR3 is TGCGTCAGCAGCTTGGATTCGGGGGTTACCGGAAACACCATATATTTT. Translated: CVSSLDSGVTGNTIYF. The complete variable domain, with remaining parts taken from reference TRBV5-1 and TRBJ1-3, reads KAGVTQTPRYLIKTRGQQVTLSCSPISGHRSVSWYQQTPGQGLQFLFEYFSETQRNKGNFPGRFSGRQFSNSRSEMNVSTLELGDSALYLCVSSLDSGVTGNTIYFGEGSWLTVV.

The chain joins TRBV6-5 to TRBJ2-2; a possible D gene is TRBD1 (5 bases). The germline CDR1 and CDR2 sequences are MNHEY and SVGAGI. Trimming shortened V by 5 bases and J by 5 bases, and 9 bases separated the two germline ends. The CDR3 has 13 residues. Written as DNA, the CDR3 is TGTGCCAGCAGTGCTCAGGGAACCGGGGAGCTGTTTTTT. It codes for CASSAQGTGELFF.

Worth noting for this clonotype: The DNA is left out, because the CDR3 cannot be placed on it with certainty; the CDR3 is given as TCRdb lists it. V usage is TRBV24-1 and J usage is TRBJ2-2; whether TRBD2, the table's D call, matches the DNA was not checked. 14 amino acids form the CDR3, both terminal residues included. Per germline, CDR1 KGHDR and CDR2 SFDVKD. CDR3 in amino acids: CATSDPWRAGSCFF.

About this clonotype itself: Germline and junction disagree at one end, which may indicate a read error. The V gene is TRBV13, the J gene TRBJ2-1, with a tentative D call TRBD2 (6 bases). Germline CDR1 and CDR2: PRHDT and FYEKMQ (reference sequence). The CDR3 is made up of 16 amino acids. The CDR3 loop is CASSLDASTTGEEQFF. For the CDR3, the DNA is TGCGCCAGCAGCTTAGACGCTAGCACGACGGGGGAAGAGCAGTTCTTC.

The chain joins TRBV20-1 to TRBJ2-6; either TRBD1 or TRBD2 may supply D (5 bases each). CDR1 and CDR2 from the germline V gene are DFQATT and SNEGSKA (reference sequence). V lost 1 base, J lost 0 bases, and 16 bases lay in between. There are 18 residues in the CDR3. The CDR3 is CSARVDGLGVSGANVLTF. The DNA for the CDR3 is TGCAGTGCTAGAGTGGATGGGCTGGGGGTCTCTGGGGCCAACGTCCTGACTTTC.

The J gene is TRBJ2-5, the V gene TRBV11-2; 10 positions match TRBD1. The CDR3 loop spans 15 amino acids. The ends lost 2 bases at V and 5 bases at J; junction bases unmatched: 5. CDR1 is SGHAT and CDR2 is FQNNGV in the germline V gene. In nucleotides, the CDR3 is TGTGCCAGCAGCTTATTGACAGGGGGCTTTGAGACCCAGTACTTC. It encodes CASSLLTGGFETQYF.

Remarks on this clonotype: No conserved phenylalanine or tryptophan ends this CDR3, so it is likely a read error. V and J are TRBV11-1 and TRBJ1-4; D gene unclear. Germline V gene data show CDR1 as SGHAT and CDR2 as FQDESV (reference sequence). The ends were cut back, 5 bases at V and 8 bases at J, with 21 bases in the middle. The CDR3 spans 16 residues. CDR3 amino acids: CASSPSRRPQEEKLFY. The CDR3 DNA is TGTGCCAGCAGCCCGAGCCGGAGGCCCCAAGAGGAAAAACTGTTTTAT.

In its sample, this clonotype was seen many times. The chain uses TRBV18 and TRBJ1-5; the match to TRBD1 covers 12 bases. Trimming at V came to 2 bases and at J to 1 base, leaving 3 bases not matched to a gene. The CDR3 extends over 17 amino acids. The germline CDR1 and CDR2 sequences are KGHSH and LQKENI. The CDR3: CASSPRGQGASNQPQHF. CDR3 bases: TGTGCCAGCTCACCAAGGGGACAGGGGGCCAGCAATCAGCCCCAGCATTTT.

The chain uses TRBV11-2 and TRBJ2-3; 9 bases line up with TRBD2. V shed 3 bases and J 4 bases; nucleotides not matched to a gene: 8. The CDR3 is made up of 16 amino acids. The germline V gene has CDR1 SGHAT and CDR2 FQNNGV. The CDR3: CASSFGLAMVADTQYF. The DNA for the CDR3 is TGTGCCAGCAGCTTCGGACTAGCGATGGTCGCAGATACGCAGTATTTT. Using reference TRBV11-2 and TRBJ2-3 for the parts outside the CDR3, the full variable domain is EAGVAQSPRYKIIEKRQSVAFWCNPISGHATLYWYQQILGQGPKLLIQFQNNGVVDDSQLPKDRFSAERLKGVDSTLKIQPAKLEDSAVYLCASSFGLAMVADTQYFGPGTRLTVL.

This chain connects TRBV10-1 to TRBJ2-7; tentative D call: TRBD2 (5 bases). Trimming pared 4 bases from V and 6 bases from J, leaving 13 bases between. The CDR3 runs to 13 residues. Germline-derived CDR1 and CDR2 are WNHNN and SYGVQD (reference sequence). The CDR3 DNA reads as TGCGCCAGCAGTGTGCGACCGGGGTCCGAGCAGTACTTC. It specifies CASSVRPGSEQYF.

This rearrangement joins TRBV14 to TRBJ2-3, with 7 bases lining up with TRBD1. Per germline, CDR1 SGHDN and CDR2 FVKESK. The CDR3 contains 16 residues. V lost 3 bases, J lost 5 bases, and 11 bases stayed unmatched. CDR3 coding DNA: TGTGCCAGCAGCCACAAGACAGGGTACGAGAAAGATACGCAGTATTTT. As protein: CASSHKTGYEKDTQYF.

On this clonotype itself: At one boundary the junction diverges from the germline segment, which might be a read error. V usage is TRBV6-5 and J usage is TRBJ2-1; 9 nucleotides match TRBD2. CDR3 size: 14 residues. CDR1 is MNHEY, CDR2 SVGAGI, per germline. The CDR3, as DNA: TGTGCCAGCAGGGTCGGGACTAGCAACAATGAGAAGTTCTTC. Translated: CASRVGTSNNEKFF.

About this clonotype itself: Because the CDR3 is missing its conserved closing phenylalanine or tryptophan, this is likely a read error. Because the CDR3's place on the DNA is in doubt, the DNA is left out and the CDR3 is given as listed by TCRdb. The genes are TRBV29-1 and TRBJ2-1. Germline lookup yields CDR1 SQVTM and CDR2 ANQGSEA. The CDR3 spans 15 amino acids, including both terminal residues. CDR3 sequence reads: CSELTLSATYNELFI.

This chain connects TRBV6-5 to TRBJ1-1, with D uncertain. This CDR3 comprises 13 residues. The germline CDR1 and CDR2 sequences are MNHEY and SVGAGI. Trimming took 6 bases from V and 0 from J, leaving 8 bases between them. CDR3 sequence reads: CASSQVLNTEAFF. The CDR3 DNA is TGTGCCAGCAGCCAGGTCTTGAACACTGAAGCTTTCTTT.

V is TRBV5-4 and J is TRBJ1-1, with D possibly TRBD1 on 5 matching bases. Trimming took 4 bases from V and 5 from J, leaving 9 bases between them. The germline CDR1 and CDR2 sequences are SGHNT and YYREEE (reference sequence). The CDR3 covers 12 residues. This CDR3 reads CASSPGRTEAFF. The CDR3 DNA sequence: TGTGCCAGCAGCCCGGGACGGACTGAAGCTTTCTTT.